This entry is about one T cell receptor beta chain. TCRdb's table, derived via immunoSEQ multiplex PCR, lists solely in-frame clones and lacks some. This table holds 150,000 to 190,000 clones, about 81% found once. This specimen comes from a study of blood T cell repertoires in COVID-19. As for the study in general: The origin of the acute and convalescent COVID-19 samples was the United States, Italy and Spain. From T cells, B-cell-depleted T cells, or PBMCs came the material, which was cDNA or gDNA.

The V gene lost 1 base and the J gene lost 3 bases, with 12 bases spanning the gap. The CDR3 is made up of 15 amino acids. Germline-derived CDR1 and CDR2 are LGHDT and YNNKEL (reference sequence). Those who participated ranged in age from about 18 to 89 years and resided in about two dozen US areas. Researchers sorted participants into cohorts using their self-reported clinical history. Sequencing was carried out using PBMCs or T cells enriched from blood (not recorded which). The sequence was collected from a man over 45 who had recovered from COVID-19. The chain links TRBV3-1 (or the pseudogene TRBV3-2) to TRBJ1-1, with D tentatively TRBD1 (6 bases). The CDR3 here is CASSQGGQIYTEAFF. CDR3 bases: TGTGCCAGCAGCCAAGGAGGACAGATATACACTGAAGCTTTCTTT.